This T cell receptor beta chain is from a study of cytomegalovirus exposure and HLA in healthy donors (dated by TCRdb to 2017 to 2019). For context, the study as a whole: An earlier analysis of fewer than 750 of the donors reported about 280 Gb of sequence data and about 120 million unique TCR beta sequences obtained from approximately 180 million T cells. The aim of the study was to test whether cataloging public T cell receptors could identify signatures of past pathogen exposure. Typing coverage differed by locus: A, B, C, DRB1 and DQB1 were typed in roughly 620-630 donors, DQA1 in about 510, DPA1 in around 610, and DPB1 in 450 to 490. About 300 gigabases of sequencing data and around 85 million unique TCR sequences made up an early release that covered nearly 650 HLA-typed donors. In a later genetic analysis, genome-wide SNP genotypes for about 55% of the roughly 700 donors were used, and that subset was treated as a discovery cohort. Every repertoire in the discovery cohort had been generated on one and the same sequencing platform. Among the roughly 390 genotyped donors, more than 70% belonged to the genetic ancestry cluster associated with self-reported Caucasian donors. Alongside the repertoire data, information on donor age, sex, ethnicity and CMV serostatus was compiled. Among 350 to 400 genotyped donors of the cohort, an average of about 240,000 unique TCR beta nucleotide sequences were sequenced per donor, around 20% of them non-productive. To predict cytomegalovirus infection status, the study brought together high-throughput TCR immunosequencing, statistical association of individual TCRs with disease status, and machine learning. The T cell repertoires of 700 or so subjects were profiled by immunosequencing and related to cytomegalovirus serostatus. To decide whether each TCR beta V gene segment behaved as functional or pseudogenic, an earlier analysis of approximately 600 of the donors relied on high-throughput TCR beta sequencing. A handful of DR-DQ haplotypes were treated as single units for association and clustering because of strong linkage in the cohort. Rather than using new phenotypic data, the later analysis identified candidate immune exposures from TCR beta sequences and from how often those sequences occurred across donors. Both class I and class II loci were covered by HLA typing, at four-digit resolution. A later analysis re-analyzed previously published TCR beta repertoires from roughly 690 donors and added high-resolution HLA genotyping to study TCR occurrence patterns. Besides the first cohort of 500 to 700 subjects, a separate validation cohort made up of 120 different subjects was used.

In total, over 600 healthy bone marrow donors made up the cohort. At the time of sampling, every cohort member was nominally healthy, though immune exposures that went unrecorded were likely present. The donor tested CMV seropositive and was one of the 289 seropositive cohort members. Each donor provided a peripheral blood sample, and peripheral blood mononuclear cells were used for TCR beta sequencing. The Qiagen DNeasy Blood Extraction Kit was used to extract genomic DNA from the blood cell samples. Measured from the cysteine to the phenylalanine, the CDR3 is 16 residues long. The only DNA kept is the CDR3, 48 bases in frame from the first base. Unmatched junction bases come to 7, with V trimmed by 0 bases and J by 9 bases. CDR1 SGHRS and CDR2 YFSETQ were looked up in the germline V gene. Broad study findings and their caveats: Compared with equally common non-associated chains, HLA-associated TCR beta chains in a later analysis were more clonally expanded and had lower generation probabilities. Some 15 rarely observed V segments, including chromosome 9 orphons, were excluded from the earlier analysis of a few hundred of the donors because counts were too low. A later analysis found that most CMV-associated TCR beta chains appeared HLA-restricted, with HLA associations seemingly driven largely by CMV exposure. CMV serostatus was the only immune exposure information available for the cohort. Assigning TCR associations to individual alleles was difficult when HLA alleles, especially DR and DQ, strongly co-occurred. It was suggested by the authors that the approach could potentially be generalized to other disease states and immunological phenotypes. In a later genetic analysis, fewer N-insertions in productive TCRs were reported among donors in an Asian-associated ancestry cluster than the 666-donor mean. The classifier was reported to diagnose cytomegalovirus status with high specificity and sensitivity in both the original cohort and the validation cohort. HLA typing was unavailable for some donors at each locus, so association tests used only the typed subset. A further reported finding was that TCR beta sequences accurately predicted the HLA-A and HLA-B alleles for most subjects in the first cohort. Most TCR sequences were observed very rarely across donors, whereas some public TCRs were present in many individuals. A later analysis associated about 17,000 TCR beta sequences with specific HLA alleles at a false discovery rate of 0.05. Correlated functional status among segregating V segments might be attributable to linkage disequilibrium, but an unknown experimental factor could not be ruled out. In the study, around 150 TCR beta chains were listed as associated with cytomegalovirus. Presence/absence analyses assumed roughly uniform sequencing depth across donors, an assumption that may not hold. In an earlier analysis of about 600 of the donors, most TCR beta V segments appeared in productive rearrangements about 87% or about 30% of the time, broadly matching IMGT annotations. A cluster of highly shared sequence variants was judged likely to represent a technical artifact of the sequencing pipeline. In a later analysis, the rate of TCR association differed among HLA loci, with DRB1 alleles having the most associated TCRs and HLA-C alleles having the fewest. In a later genetic analysis, a missense DCLRE1C variant was associated with V-gene and J-gene trimming of TCR beta chains, and the association was replicated in an independent cohort. Some IMGT-functional V segments, including TRBV6-2 and TRBV6-3, could not be distinguished by the 87-base-pair reads and were therefore excluded. The cohort was sequenced for TCR beta chains only, and without alpha or paired-chain data the features that could be detected were limited. Three of the identified cytomegalovirus-associated TCR beta chains were confirmed in vitro to be specific for cytomegalovirus antigens. In a later analysis, several top co-occurrence clusters were reported to appear linked to parvovirus B19, influenza, CMV and Epstein-Barr virus.

The method behind the library was the immunoSEQ multiplex PCR assay. A mixture of 60 forward primers for TCR Vbeta segments and 13 reverse primers for TCR Jbeta segments was used in the multiplex PCR. The CDR3 region of rearranged TCR beta genes was amplified from genomic DNA by a multiplex PCR assay. The amplified TCR beta libraries were sequenced on the Illumina HiSeq System as 87-base-pair reads. In the source study's methods: A later analysis counted about 82 million unique TCR beta chains across the approximately 700 repertoires, and about 10 million of these chains were shared by at least two donors. To remove PCR and sequencing errors, raw reads were error-corrected and collapsed into unique sequences using a nearest-neighbor algorithm that merged closely related sequences. V, D and J gene segments were assigned by aligning CDR3 sequences to IMGT reference sequences. Each retained sequence needed at least a six-nucleotide match to both a V gene segment and a J gene segment. A rearrangement counted as productive if the CDR3 had no stop codons and remained in frame with V and J, and every other rearrangement counted as non-productive. Following IMGT convention, CDR3 was defined as the stretch from the second conserved V-encoded cysteine up to the conserved J-encoded phenylalanine. Sequences without an unambiguous match to a single V gene segment were excluded from the earlier analysis of a few hundred of the donors. An earlier analysis of a few hundred of the donors called V segments functional above 56.7% productive rearrangements and segregating when the between-donor standard deviation exceeded 5%. A statistical classification framework was built for diagnosing cytomegalovirus status from the catalog of TCR beta chain sequences. A later analysis assigned V and J genes by comparing TCR nucleotide sequences with IMGT/GENE-DB human TR gene sequences. Using the TCRdist pipeline, a later analysis assigned CDR3 sequences along with most-parsimonious VDJ recombination scenarios. A later analysis defined each TCR beta chain by its CDR3 amino acid sequence plus V-gene family, and excluded reads lacking a unique V-gene family. In a later analysis, 450 to 600 highly shared, low-generation-probability nucleotide sequences were removed to address suspected cross-contamination and a sequencing artifact. A later analysis calculated a clonal expansion index for each public chain from normalized within-repertoire ranks of inferred template counts. Generation probabilities in a later analysis came from a VDJ recombination model fitted to out-of-frame rearrangements, and those results were checked against IGoR. A later analysis scored TCR-TCR, TCR-HLA and TCR-CMV co-occurrence with hypergeometric tests, applying a repertoire-size bias correction to TCR pairs. False discovery rates were estimated in a later analysis by permuting HLA or CMV assignments 20 times. In a later analysis, co-occurring TCRs were grouped with DBSCAN, and TCRdist sequence similarity was added when clustering was performed within HLA-allele-positive subsets. Repertoires with fewer than 30,000 or more than 120,000 public chains were left out of co-occurrence clustering, as were four to six repertoires with anomalous nucleotide sharing. Drawn from immuneACCESS, this table holds only the in-frame rearrangements with V and J called that TCRdb kept. Clones are partly lost; checked studies trace under half to an unresolved V gene and leave the rest unexplained. V and J calls and clone size come straight from that table; D and trimming were deduced from the DNA. The sample records under 200,000 clones, roughly 70% of which are singletons. Jointly, the top ten make up 2.5% to 3% of the sample.

Worth noting for this clone: The antigen it recognizes is unknown. The input lacks base qualities; no much larger clone sits a single base away.

The chain joins TRBV5-1 to TRBJ2-1, with 12 bases matching TRBD2. The sequenced sample was PBMCs. The TCR was taken from a woman aged 45 to 65 in good health and CMV-seropositive. The DNA reads as follows: TGCGCCAGCAGCTTGGGTCTAGCGGGGGGGCATACTGAGCAGTTCTTC. Its protein is CASSLGLAGGHTEQFF.